A single sample is the source of the 16 T cell receptor beta chains below, sequenced in a study of blood T cell repertoires in COVID-19. Libraries were prepared by immunoSEQ multiplex PCR; TCRdb keeps only in-frame clonotypes and omits some of them. The sample yields under 200,000 clones, around 86% seen once. Sequences were obtained from peripheral blood. These TCRs come from a man aged 55-75 years with acute or convalescent COVID-19.

The chain is built from TRBV5-5 and TRBJ2-2; D not certain. V dropped 5 bases and J dropped 6 bases, with 17 bases sitting between them. CDR1 and CDR2 (germline): SGHKS, YYEKEE (reference sequence). The CDR3 length is 15 residues. CDR3 sequence reads: CASRPILTEPGELFF. The CDR3 DNA reads TGTGCCAGCAGACCTATCTTAACAGAACCCGGGGAGCTGTTTTTT.

The chain has TRBV28 and TRBJ1-2; D unresolved. The germline V and J ends were trimmed by 7 bases and 4 bases, with 16 bases remaining between them. The CDR3 is 14 amino acids. Per the germline V gene, CDR1 is MDHEN and CDR2 is SYDVKM. The CDR3 DNA reads TGTGCCAGCACCTCCTTGGCCCGCTTCTATGGCTACACCTTC. Translated, it gives CASTSLARFYGYTF.

The rearrangement uses TRBV21-1 and TRBJ2-7; TRBD1 is the table's D call, not checked against the DNA. TRBV21-1 is a pseudogene segment. The CDR3 is 18 residues long. Here the CDR3 DNA reads TGTGCCAGCAGCAAAGCGCTAGGACAGACCGGGGCGATTCTGGAGCAGTACTTC. Protein sequence: CASSKALGQTGAILEQYF.

The rearrangement joins TRBV4-1 to TRBJ2-7, with 9 bases identical to TRBD1. Germline values: CDR1 MGHRA, CDR2 YSYEKL. J lost 3 bases, V lost 4 bases, and 4 bases had no gene match. The CDR3 length is 14 residues. In DNA, the CDR3 is TGCGCCAGCAGCCCGGGACAGGGAGACTACGAGCAGTACTTC. This sequence encodes CASSPGQGDYEQYF.

V and J are TRBV6-6 and TRBJ1-5, with D unresolved. V shed 6 bases and J shed 0 bases, with 15 bases lying between them. CDR3 length: 16 amino acids. Per germline, CDR1 MNHNY and CDR2 SVGAGI (reference sequence). CDR3 nucleotides: TGTGCCAGCAGCGGACGGACGGGATATAGCAATCAGCCCCAGCATTTT. Its translation: CASSGRTGYSNQPQHF.

This chain links TRBV13 with TRBJ2-2; D possibly corresponds to TRBD2 (7 bases). Between the trimmed V and J ends, which lost 3 bases and 1 base, there was a span of 21 bases. CDR1 and CDR2 from the germline V gene are PRHDT and FYEKMQ (reference sequence). The CDR3 has 19 residues. The CDR3 sequence is CASSLGAPTSALNTGELFF. CDR3 nucleotide sequence: TGTGCCAGCAGCTTGGGGGCCCCCACTAGCGCTCTGAACACCGGGGAGCTGTTTTTT.

The rearrangement joins TRBV6-5 to TRBJ1-1; the match to TRBD1 covers 9 bases. The germline CDR1 and CDR2 sequences are MNHEY and SVGAGI. The CDR3 is 15 residues long. Unmatched junction bases numbered 9, after V lost 6 bases and J lost 4 bases. CDR3 in DNA: TGTGCCAGCAGGAGGACAGGGGTTCGTTCCACTGAAGCTTTCTTT. The encoded protein is CASRRTGVRSTEAFF.

The sample holds a few counts of this clone. The chain is built from TRBV28 and TRBJ2-1; a possible D gene is TRBD2 (6 bases). This CDR3 is built from 15 residues. V was pared by 0 bases and J by 7 bases, with 13 bases between. CDR1 and CDR2 from the germline V gene are MDHEN and SYDVKM. The CDR3 bases are TGTGCCAGCAGTTTATGGCCCCGGGGGAATAATGAGCAGTTCTTC. This encodes CASSLWPRGNNEQFF. Full variable domain (remainder filled in from reference TRBV28 and TRBJ2-1): DVKVTQSSRYLVKRTGEKVFLECVQDMDHENMFWYRQDPGLGLRLIYFSYDVKMKEKGDIPEGYSVSREKKERFSLILESASTNQTSMYLCASSLWPRGNNEQFFGPGTRLTVL.

V and J are TRBV28 and TRBJ2-2, with D tentatively TRBD1 (7 bases). V was trimmed by 4 bases and J by 0 bases, leaving 18 bases between them. CDR1 and CDR2 from the germline V gene are MDHEN and SYDVKM. This CDR3 comprises 18 residues. This CDR3 is CASSSPQGGGTNTGELFF. CDR3 nucleotides: TGTGCCAGCAGTTCCCCCCAGGGGGGAGGAACGAACACCGGGGAGCTGTTTTTT.

At least ten counts were recorded for this clone. The chain combines TRBV19 with TRBJ2-7; D perhaps matches TRBD1 (5 bases). The CDR3 is made up of 14 amino acids. The V gene's germline CDR1 is LNHDA and CDR2 SQIVND (reference sequence). V dropped 8 bases and J dropped 6 bases, with 20 bases sitting between them. CDR3 region: CASRPSTVSAEQYF. CDR3 DNA sequence: TGTGCCAGTCGCCCATCGACAGTATCAGCCGAGCAGTACTTC. The entire variable domain, with the rest obtained from reference TRBV19 and TRBJ2-7, is as follows: DGGITQSPKYLFRKEGQNVTLSCEQNLNHDAMYWYRQDPGQGLRLIYYSQIVNDFQKGDIAEGYSVSREKKESFPLTVTSAQKNPTAFYLCASRPSTVSAEQYFGPGTRLTVT.

The V call is TRBV6-1, the J call TRBJ1-1; possible D gene TRBD1, 5 bases. The germline CDR1 and CDR2 sequences are MNHNS and SASEGT. Trimming shortened V by 3 bases and J by 2 bases, and 13 bases separated the two germline ends. This CDR3 is 15 amino acids long. The CDR3 here is CASSERQLTNTEAFF. CDR3 sequence (DNA): TGTGCCAGCAGTGAGAGACAGTTGACCAACACTGAAGCTTTCTTT.

The CDR3 protein is CATRRYRAVYTDTQYF. CDR3 in DNA: TGTGCCACCCGTCGGTACAGGGCAGTTTACACAGATACGCAGTATTTT. V and J are TRBV27 and TRBJ2-3; D is perhaps TRBD1 (6 bases). Germline CDR1 MNHEY, CDR2 SMNVEV (reference sequence). Trimming left V 10 bases short and J 2 bases short, with 22 bases between. The CDR3 is made up of 16 amino acids.

The V gene is TRBV19, the J gene TRBJ1-2; tentative D call: TRBD1 (6 bases). Looked up from germline, CDR1 is LNHDA and CDR2 is SQIVND (reference sequence). Trimming took off 2 bases at V and 1 base at J, with 11 bases between the two ends. The CDR3 is 15 amino acids. The CDR3 DNA reads TGTGCCAGTAGTATAACAGGACAGAATAACTATGGCTACACCTTC. It is translated as CASSITGQNNYGYTF.

The chain uses TRBV24-1 and TRBJ1-5; the D is unclear. Trimming pared 5 bases from V and 1 base from J, leaving 5 bases between. The germline V gene has CDR1 KGHDR and CDR2 SFDVKD. The CDR3 length is 13 residues. In nucleotides, the CDR3 is TGTGCCACCAGTGTAACAAGCAATCAGCCCCAGCATTTT. Protein product: CATSVTSNQPQHF.

This rearrangement joins TRBV9 to TRBJ1-1; maybe TRBD1 (5 bases). Germline V gene sequence: CDR1 SGDLS, CDR2 YYNGEE. CDR3 length: 15 residues. Trimming left V 4 bases short and J 5 bases short, with 18 bases between. CDR3 sequence: CASSPQPGGGTEAFF. In DNA, the CDR3 is TGTGCCAGCAGCCCTCAGCCGGGGGGAGGGACTGAAGCTTTCTTT.

This clone has only one observation. The chain combines TRBV6-2 or TRBV6-3 with TRBJ2-7; 10 nucleotides agree with TRBD2. This CDR3 contains 16 residues. The germline gives CDR1 MNHEY, CDR2 SVGEGT. Unmatched junction bases numbered 10, after V lost 2 bases and J lost 6 bases. The CDR3 protein is CASSYVSGRAIGEQYF. The CDR3 DNA is TGTGCCAGCAGTTACGTGAGCGGGAGGGCCATCGGCGAGCAGTACTTC.